This T cell receptor beta chain was sequenced during a study of T cells in Graves' hyperthyroidism and ophthalmopathy. Study-wide results and limits: Most clonotypes expanded in thyroid above 0.001 were likewise present in blood.

Turning to this clonotype: As yet, its antigen is unknown. One end of the junction is discordant with germline, which a read error may explain.

The blood sample dates from first hyperthyroidism diagnosis, preceding any ophthalmopathy symptoms. Each 10 ml fresh peripheral blood draw supplied the PBMCs. The investigators amplified TCR beta CDR3 regions from RNA transcripts. Initially, a first-round RT-PCR of the TCR CDR3 employed the HTBI primer set. TCRdb reprocessed the multiplex PCR reads with MiXCR, giving one entry per CDR3 protein. The top ten clones hold roughly 5.7% of a sample with 550,000 to 650,000 distinct CDR3 sequences, approximately 15% of them seen once. The CDR3 totals 18 residues. The sample taken for sequencing was blood. The J gene is TRBJ1-5, the V gene TRBV12-3 or TRBV12-4, with D possibly being TRBD1 (5 bases). The TCR comes from a woman in her 30s with Graves' hyperthyroidism that later progressed to Graves' ophthalmopathy. The CDR3 spells CASSSTLGRGMGNQPRHF. Here the CDR3 DNA reads TGTGCCAGCAGTTCGACCCTCGGAAGGGGCATGGGCAATCAGCCCCGGCATTTT.